A selection of T cell receptor beta chains follows, all from one sample in a study of blood T cells in healthy people across ages. TCRdb re-called the 5' RACE reads with MiXCR, one entry per CDR3 protein. Of 1.5 million or so distinct CDR3 sequences listed, around two fifths were seen once; the top ten hold 6.5% to 10%. The sequenced sample was blood. All receptors derive from a woman between 18 and 29 years old in good health. Each CDR3 is given with its conserved first and last residue. Each record gives: J gene, clone size, V gene, D gene, CDR3 DNA, CDR3 protein. The D gene is left open where the match is weak. Size tells how often a clone was seen (once, few, many) or the class of an expanded clone, and some rows leave it out.

j_gene: TRBJ2-4; abundance: few; v_gene: TRBV2; d_gene: NA; CDR3nt: TGTGCCAGCACGGGCCAAAACATTCAGTACTTC; CDR3aa: CASTGQNIQYF
j_gene: TRBJ2-1; abundance: few; v_gene: TRBV11-2; d_gene: TRBD2; CDR3nt: TGTGCCAGCAGCTACCGACTAGCGAATGAGCAGTTCTTC; CDR3aa: CASSYRLANEQFF
j_gene: TRBJ2-7; abundance: NA; v_gene: TRBV12-3/TRBV12-4; d_gene: NA; CDR3nt: TGTGCCAGCAGTTTTGGGGAATGGTACGAGCAGTACTTC; CDR3aa: CASSFGEWYEQYF
j_gene: TRBJ2-2; abundance: NA; v_gene: TRBV7-9; d_gene: NA; CDR3nt: TGTGCCAGCAGCTTTACTATAGCGATCGGGGAGCTGTTTTTT; CDR3aa: CASSFTIAIGELFF
j_gene: TRBJ2-4; abundance: once; v_gene: TRBV2; d_gene: NA; CDR3nt: TGTGCCAGCACAGGGACGCCGCGTACCCAGTACTTC; CDR3aa: CASTGTPRTQYF
j_gene: TRBJ2-1; abundance: NA; v_gene: TRBV20-1; d_gene: NA; CDR3nt: TGCAGTGCTAGGACTAGTCGCGATGAGCAGTTCTTC; CDR3aa: CSARTSRDEQFF
j_gene: TRBJ2-1; abundance: NA; v_gene: TRBV6-2/TRBV6-3; d_gene: TRBD1; CDR3nt: TGTGCCAGCAGTTACCGACCCGACAGGGGACCTTACAATGAGCAGTTCTTC; CDR3aa: CASSYRPDRGPYNEQFF
j_gene: TRBJ2-2; abundance: NA; v_gene: TRBV9; d_gene: TRBD2; CDR3nt: TGTGCCAGCGGCCGCCTGAGACTAGCGGAAGAGATAACGAACACCGGGGAGCTGTTTTTT; CDR3aa: CASGRLRLAEEITNTGELFF
j_gene: TRBJ1-2; abundance: NA; v_gene: TRBV5-6; d_gene: TRBD1; CDR3nt: TGTGCCAGCAGCTTGGTACAGGGGGAGAACACCTTC; CDR3aa: CASSLVQGENTF
j_gene: TRBJ2-7; abundance: NA; v_gene: TRBV5-6; d_gene: NA; CDR3nt: TGTGCCAGCAGCAAGGGACATGTTTCCTACGAGCAGTACTTC; CDR3aa: CASSKGHVSYEQYF
j_gene: TRBJ2-5; abundance: NA; v_gene: TRBV7-9; d_gene: NA; CDR3nt: TGTGCCAGCAGCCCTAGAAGCGGACTGAATATAGAGACCCAGTACTTC; CDR3aa: CASSPRSGLNIETQYF